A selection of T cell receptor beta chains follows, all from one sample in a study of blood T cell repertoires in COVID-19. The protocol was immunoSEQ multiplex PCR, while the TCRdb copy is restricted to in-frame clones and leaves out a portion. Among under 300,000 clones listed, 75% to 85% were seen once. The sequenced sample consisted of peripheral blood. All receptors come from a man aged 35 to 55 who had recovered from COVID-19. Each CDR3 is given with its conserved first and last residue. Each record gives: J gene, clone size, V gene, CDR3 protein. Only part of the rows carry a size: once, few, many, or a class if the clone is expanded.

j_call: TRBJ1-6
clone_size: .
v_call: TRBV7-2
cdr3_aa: CASSSRQATPLHF

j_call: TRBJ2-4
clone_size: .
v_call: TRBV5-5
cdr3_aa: CASSLAVAENIQYF

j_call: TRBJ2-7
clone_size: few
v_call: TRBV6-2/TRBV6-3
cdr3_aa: CASSYLRDSLPYEQYF

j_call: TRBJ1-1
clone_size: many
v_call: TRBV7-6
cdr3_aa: CASSLQGYTEAFF

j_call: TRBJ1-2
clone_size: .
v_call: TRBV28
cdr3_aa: CASSQGQGYTF

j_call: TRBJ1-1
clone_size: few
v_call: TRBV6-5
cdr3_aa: CASYQTAGWEAFF

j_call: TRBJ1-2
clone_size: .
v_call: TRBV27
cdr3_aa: CASSLKGQGSNYGYTF

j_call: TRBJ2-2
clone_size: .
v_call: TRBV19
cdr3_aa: CASRRTGDNTGELFF

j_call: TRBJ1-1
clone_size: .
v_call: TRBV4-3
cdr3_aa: CASSQDSGGTEAFF

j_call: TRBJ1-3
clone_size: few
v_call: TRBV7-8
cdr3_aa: CASSLQISGNTIYF

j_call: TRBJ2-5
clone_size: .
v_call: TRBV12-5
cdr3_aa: CASGLAGLAGEETQYF

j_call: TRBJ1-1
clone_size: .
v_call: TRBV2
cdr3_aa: CASRPGYTEAFF

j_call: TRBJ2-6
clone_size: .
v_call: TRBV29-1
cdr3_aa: CSVGLAGVVSGANVLTF

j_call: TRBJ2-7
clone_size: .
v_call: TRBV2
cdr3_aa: CASKDRGPYEQYF

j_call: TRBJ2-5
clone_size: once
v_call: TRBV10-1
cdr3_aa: CASSEGKGQMLGETQYF

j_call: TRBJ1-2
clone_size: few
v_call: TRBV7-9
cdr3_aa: CASSRVNYGYTF

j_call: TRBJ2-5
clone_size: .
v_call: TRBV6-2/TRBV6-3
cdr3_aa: CASSYAGLAGRTPQETQYF

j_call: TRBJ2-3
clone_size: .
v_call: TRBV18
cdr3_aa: CASSTSGEDTQYF

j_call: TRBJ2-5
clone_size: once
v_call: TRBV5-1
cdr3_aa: CASSNPGTEGGGTQYF

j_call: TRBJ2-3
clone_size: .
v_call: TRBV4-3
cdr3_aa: CASSQDLGQSGLVDTQYF

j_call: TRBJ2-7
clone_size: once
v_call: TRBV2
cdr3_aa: CASSEYGGRVSEQYF

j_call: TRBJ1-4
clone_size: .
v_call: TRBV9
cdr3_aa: CASSVEGSPRKLFF

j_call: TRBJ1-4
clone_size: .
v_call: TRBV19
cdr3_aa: CASSMGQGTDEKLFF

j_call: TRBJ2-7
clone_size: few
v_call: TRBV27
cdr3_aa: CASSSGGYEQYF

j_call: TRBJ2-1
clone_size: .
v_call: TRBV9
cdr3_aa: CASRTTGSLGEQFF

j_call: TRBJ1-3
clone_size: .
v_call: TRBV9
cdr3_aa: CASSLTGGNTIYF

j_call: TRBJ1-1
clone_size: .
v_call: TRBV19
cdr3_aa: CASSRDRGRTEAFF

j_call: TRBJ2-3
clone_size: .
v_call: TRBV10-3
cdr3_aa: CAISEGLADEFADTQYF

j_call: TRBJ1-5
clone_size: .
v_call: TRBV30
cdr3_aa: CAWSVSSLGQPQHF

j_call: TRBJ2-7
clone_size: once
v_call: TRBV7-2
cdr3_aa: CASSLGRTYEQYF

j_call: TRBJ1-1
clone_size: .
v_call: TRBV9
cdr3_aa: CASSLEGNTEAFF

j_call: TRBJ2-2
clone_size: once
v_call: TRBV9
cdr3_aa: CASSVGQGASNTGELFF

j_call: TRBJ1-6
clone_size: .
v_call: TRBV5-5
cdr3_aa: CASSLFYATGDSPLHF

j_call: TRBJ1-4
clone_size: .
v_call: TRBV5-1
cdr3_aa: CASSQTGVTNEKLFF

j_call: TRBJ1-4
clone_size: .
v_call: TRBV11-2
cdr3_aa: CASSLAGVKEKLFF

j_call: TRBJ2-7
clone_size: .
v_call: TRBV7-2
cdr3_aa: CASSSQDRANEQYF

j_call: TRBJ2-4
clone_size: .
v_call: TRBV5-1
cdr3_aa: CASSLGPGVGKNIQYF

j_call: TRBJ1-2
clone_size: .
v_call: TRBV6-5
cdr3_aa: CASQDRVAGYTF

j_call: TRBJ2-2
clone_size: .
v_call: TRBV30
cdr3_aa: CAWSKAGGRTGELFF

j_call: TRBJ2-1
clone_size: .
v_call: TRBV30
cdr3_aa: CAWSVRLAGGSSEQFF

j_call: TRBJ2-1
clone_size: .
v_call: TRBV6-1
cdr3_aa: CASSGNLLAATPSSYNEQFF

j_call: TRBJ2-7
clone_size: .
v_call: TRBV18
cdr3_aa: CASSPPDREDSYEQYF

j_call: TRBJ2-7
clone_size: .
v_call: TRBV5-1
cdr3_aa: CASRVGATSSYEQYF

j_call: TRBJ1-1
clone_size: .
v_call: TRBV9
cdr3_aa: CASSAATTGGEAFF

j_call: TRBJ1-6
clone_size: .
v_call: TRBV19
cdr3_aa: CASSIARQGGRGSPLHF

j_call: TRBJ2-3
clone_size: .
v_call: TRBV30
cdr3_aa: CAWGGQVMDTQYF

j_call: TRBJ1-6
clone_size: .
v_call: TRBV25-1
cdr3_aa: CASSGAGDRAYNSPLHF

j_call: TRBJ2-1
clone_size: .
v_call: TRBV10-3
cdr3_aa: CAISGQGFNEQFF

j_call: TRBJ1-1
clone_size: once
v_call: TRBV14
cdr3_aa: CASSPTGGALNTEAFF

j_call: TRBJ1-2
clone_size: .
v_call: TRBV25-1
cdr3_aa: CASSEYGTANYGYTF

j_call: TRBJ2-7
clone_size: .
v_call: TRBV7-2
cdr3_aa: CASSLGRGQGASYEQYF

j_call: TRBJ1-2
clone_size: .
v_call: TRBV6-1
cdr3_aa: CASSDRGNGYTF

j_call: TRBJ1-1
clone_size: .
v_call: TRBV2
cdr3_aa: CASSVFGQTDTEAFF

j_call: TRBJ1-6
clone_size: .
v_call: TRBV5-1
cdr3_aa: CASSAWTGSNSPLHF

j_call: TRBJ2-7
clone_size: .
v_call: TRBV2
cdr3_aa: CASSGVTGTYEQYF